The 12 T cell receptor beta chains below were found in one sample sequenced in a study of blood T cell repertoires in COVID-19. Generated by immunoSEQ multiplex PCR, the TCRdb table keeps only in-frame clones and is missing some. The sample shows about 310,000 clones, approximately 89% of them seen only once. Sequenced input: peripheral blood. These receptors originate from a woman aged 45-65 years who had recovered from COVID-19.

This chain links TRBV27 with TRBJ1-5, with unresolved D. Trimming cost V 5 bases and J 4 bases, with 15 bases left between them. There are 15 residues in the CDR3. CDR1 is MNHEY and CDR2 is SMNVEV in the germline V gene (reference sequence). DNA of the CDR3: TGTGCCAGCAGTCCCGTCGGACTGACGAATCAGCCCCAGCATTTT. It codes for CASSPVGLTNQPQHF.

The chain couples TRBV23-1 to TRBJ2-1, with D perhaps matching TRBD1 (6 bases). TRBV23-1 is annotated as an ORF whose role is uncertain. The V and J ends lost 2 bases and 7 bases respectively, with 12 bases between them. This CDR3 is built from 14 residues. Here the CDR3 reads CASSQQGTGNEQFF. The CDR3, as DNA: TGCGCCAGCAGTCAACAGGGAACAGGGAATGAGCAGTTCTTC.

Note on this clone: A read error may account for a junction end that differs from germline. V is TRBV27 and J is TRBJ2-7; 8 nucleotides agree with TRBD1. Germline-derived CDR1 and CDR2 are MNHEY and SMNVEV (reference sequence). The CDR3 spans 12 residues. CDR3 loop: CASSLSGTGPIF. In DNA, the CDR3 is TGTGCCAGCAGTTTGTCAGGGACAGGTCCCATCTTC.

The chain has TRBV9 and TRBJ1-1; D is uncertain. Germline V CDR1 and CDR2: SGDLS, YYNGEE. The CDR3 runs to 13 residues. V lost 0 bases and J lost 3, with 6 bases in between. CDR3 residues: CASSVVRDTEAFF. In nucleotides, the CDR3 is TGTGCCAGCAGCGTAGTACGGGACACTGAAGCTTTCTTT. Using reference TRBV9 and TRBJ1-1 for the parts outside the CDR3, the full variable domain is DSGVTQTPKHLITATGQRVTLRCSPRSGDLSVYWYQQSLDQGLQFLIQYYNGEERAKGNILERFSAQQFPDLHSELNLSSLELGDSALYFCASSVVRDTEAFFGQGTRLTVV.

The rearrangement joins TRBV28 to TRBJ2-4; TRBD2 agrees at 9 bases. V was clipped by 1 base and J by 7 bases; unmatched bases: 14. From germline, CDR1 is MDHEN and CDR2 SYDVKM. CDR3 size: 18 residues. In DNA form, the CDR3 reads TGTGCCAGCAGTTTATCCCCGGGGCGCGGGAGGGGAAATAACATTCAGTACTTC. Translating gives CASSLSPGRGRGNNIQYF.

The rearrangement joins TRBV5-4 to TRBJ2-5, with 10 bases identical to TRBD2. In germline, CDR1 is SGHNT, CDR2 YYREEE (reference sequence). V shed 3 bases, J shed 4 bases, and the junction held 9 bases outside the gene matches. The CDR3 has 16 residues. The CDR3 spells CASSSTSGTGGETQYF. For the CDR3, the DNA is TGTGCCAGCAGCTCAACTAGCGGGACGGGCGGAGAGACCCAGTACTTC.

This rearrangement joins TRBV28 to TRBJ2-2, with 8 bases that match TRBD1. This CDR3 is built from 15 residues. Germline-derived CDR1 and CDR2 are MDHEN and SYDVKM. Unmatched junction bases numbered 8, after V lost 5 bases and J lost 6 bases. The CDR3 loop reads CASSPGTGPAGELFF. CDR3 in DNA: TGTGCCAGCAGTCCGGGGACAGGACCGGCCGGGGAGCTGTTTTTT.

This chain connects TRBV30 to TRBJ1-3; D not certain. Trimming cost V 4 bases and J 2 bases, with 12 bases left between them. The CDR3 is made up of 14 amino acids. Germline V lookup: CDR1 GTSNPN, CDR2 SVGIG (reference sequence). DNA for the CDR3: TGTGCCTGGACGGCAGGTGGAACTGGAAACACCATATATTTT. This gives the protein CAWTAGGTGNTIYF. Based on the CDR3 plus reference TRBV30 and TRBJ1-3, the full variable domain is SQTIHQWPATLVQPVGSPLSLECTVEGTSNPNLYWYRQAAGRGLQLLFYSVGIGQISSEVPQNLSASRPQDRQFILSSKKLLLSDSGFYLCAWTAGGTGNTIYFGEGSWLTVV.

The V and J genes are TRBV21-1 and TRBJ2-7; no DNA check was done on the table's D call, TRBD1. TRBV21-1 has pseudogene status. The CDR3 runs 15 residues. The CDR3 reads CASSKRGTGLPEQYF. CDR3 in DNA: TGTGCCAGCAGCAAACGTGGGACAGGGCTACCCGAGCAGTACTTC.

This rearrangement joins TRBV2 to TRBJ1-1, with D unclear. The CDR3 totals 13 residues. Trimming left V 5 bases short and J 3 bases short, with 10 bases between. Germline CDR1 reads SNHLY; CDR2 reads FYNNEI. In nucleotides, the CDR3 is TGTGCCAGCAGTACGAACAGTTACACTGAAGCTTTCTTT. Translation gives CASSTNSYTEAFF.

The table lists this clone with a few counts. This chain uses TRBV28 with TRBJ2-7; D is ambiguous. The CDR3 runs to 13 residues. The germline V gene encodes CDR1 MDHEN and CDR2 SYDVKM. Deletions cut 5 bases from V and 2 bases from J, with 10 bases between. CDR3: CASSTRHTYEQYF. The DNA of the CDR3 is TGTGCCAGCAGTACGAGACACACCTACGAGCAGTACTTC.

This chain connects TRBV4-3 to TRBJ2-7, with D perhaps TRBD1 (6 bases). The CDR3 covers 16 residues. Trimming removed 0 bases from V and 0 bases from J, with 12 bases in between. Germline CDR1 LGHNA, CDR2 YSLEER. CDR3: CASSQEGWGLSYEQYF. The CDR3 nucleotides are TGCGCCAGCAGCCAAGAGGGCTGGGGGCTCTCCTACGAGCAGTACTTC.